The source of this TCR beta chain is a study of memory CD8 T cells in hepatitis C reinfection. Across the study: Samples late or after reinfection came 12 to 24 weeks post-detection.

Described time point: late/post reinfection, 12 to 24 weeks after detection. Sorted cells were sequenced directly ex vivo without any in vitro expansion. People who inject drugs from Montreal's HEPCO study were the donors. At all three reinfection time points, viable CD3+ CD8+ CD45RO- cells from a couple of donors served as controls. Study-wide results and caveats: With 5 or 6 donors, public clonotype conclusions could not be definitive.

From germline, CDR1 is MDHEN and CDR2 SYDVKM. V dropped 1 base and J dropped 0 bases, with 13 bases sitting between them. The CDR3 consists of 17 residues. About this clone: As yet, its antigen is unknown.

Generated by immunoSEQ multiplex PCR, the TCRdb table keeps only in-frame clones and is missing some. The table records just over 45,000 clones, roughly 87% of them present only once. The sequence was collected from a man younger than 35 with hepatitis C virus infection. V is TRBV28 and J is TRBJ1-3, with D possibly TRBD1 on 5 matching bases. Sequencing was carried out using naive CD8+ T cells sorted from blood. The CDR3 reads CASSLFSGADSGNTIYF. The CDR3 nucleotides are TGTGCCAGCAGTTTATTCTCTGGGGCGGACTCTGGAAACACCATATATTTT.